This record looks at one T cell receptor (beta chain) sequence and its context. Authors' data handling: Reference gene primer amplification gave estimated nucleated cell counts. This table comes from immunoSEQ multiplex PCR, and its TCRdb copy is limited to in-frame clones, with some not included. V and J calls and clone size are given by that table; D and trimming were obtained from the DNA. The data hold approximately 90,000 clones, with around nine tenths observed a single time. The data were taken from a study of blood T cell repertoires in COVID-19. Study information: Italy, Spain and the United States were the sources of the convalescent and acute COVID-19 samples.

Trimming removed 4 bases from V and 7 bases from J, with 9 bases in between. Germline CDR1 reads SGHDT; CDR2 reads YYEEEE. The CDR3 covers 13 residues. The sample comprised peripheral blood. The gene calls are TRBV5-6 and TRBJ1-6; a possible D gene is TRBD1 (5 bases). The clonotype was recovered from a woman older than 75 with acute or convalescent COVID-19. The CDR3 DNA sequence: TGTGCCAGCAGCCGGCGGGGGAATTCACCCCTCCACTTT. It codes for CASSRRGNSPLHF.